These T cell receptor beta chains were read from a single sample in a study of shared clonotypes between healthy human individuals. Repertoires were generated with immunoSEQ multiplex PCR, while TCRdb's copy carries only in-frame clones and drops some. The table records 2 million to 2.5 million clones, 85% to 95% of them present only once. Specimen: naive CD4+ T cells from PBMCs. The receptors come from a young man in good health. Some clones in this sample may be carry-over from other donors' samples. Both conserved end residues are part of each CDR3. The D gene is left open where the match is weak. Clone size is shown for a subset of rows, as once, few, many or a class of expanded clone.

>NA|NA|13|TRBJ1-2|TRBV28
CASSDRSGWGYTF
TGTGCCAGCAGTGACAGGAGCGGTTGGGGCTACACCTTC
>NA|TRBD2|15|TRBJ2-1|TRBV4-1
CASSHPGGAGNEQFF
TGCGCCAGCAGCCACCCCGGGGGAGCGGGAAATGAGCAGTTCTTC
>NA|NA|15|TRBJ1-4|TRBV6-1
CASSRGGFANEKLFF
TGTGCCAGCAGCAGGGGAGGATTCGCTAATGAAAAACTGTTTTTT
>NA|TRBD2|15|TRBJ2-7|TRBV2
CASSGEAGGPYEQYF
TGTGCCAGCAGTGGCGAAGCGGGAGGGCCCTACGAGCAGTACTTC
>once|NA|14|TRBJ2-5|TRBV5-1
CASSEGLGQETQYF
TGCGCCAGCAGCGAAGGACTTGGCCAAGAGACCCAGTACTTC
>NA|NA|19|TRBJ2-5|TRBV29-1
CSVRGGGRLTNLIQETQYF
TGCAGCGTGAGAGGTGGGGGGCGCTTAACAAATTTGATCCAAGAGACCCAGTACTTC
>NA|TRBD2|16|TRBJ2-7|TRBV6-1
CASSVTLAGEVYEQYF
TGTGCCAGCAGTGTCACACTAGCGGGAGAGGTATACGAGCAGTACTTC
>once|NA|13|TRBJ2-1|TRBV7-3
CASSQTPNNEQFF
TGTGCCAGCAGCCAGACTCCAAACAATGAGCAGTTCTTC
>NA|NA|13|TRBJ1-3|TRBV28
CASSTGRGNTIYF
TGTGCCAGCAGTACAGGGAGAGGAAACACCATATATTTT
>NA|NA|15|TRBJ2-7|TRBV6-5
CASSYSNAGSYEQYF
TGTGCCAGCAGTTACTCGAATGCGGGTTCCTACGAGCAGTACTTC
>NA|NA|14|TRBJ2-3|TRBV2
CASSVPRSTDTQYF
TGTGCCAGCAGTGTCCCTAGGAGCACAGATACGCAGTATTTT
>NA|NA|14|TRBJ2-3|TRBV15
CATSSGGYGDTQYF
TGTGCCACCAGCAGCGGGGGTTATGGGGATACGCAGTATTTT
>once|NA|13|TRBJ2-7|TRBV28
CASSPGRTYEQYF
TGTGCCAGCAGTCCGGGACGGACCTACGAGCAGTACTTC
>NA|NA|15|TRBJ1-5|TRBV5-1
CASSLDGASNQPQHF
TGCGCCAGCAGCTTGGACGGGGCGAGCAATCAGCCCCAGCATTTT
>few|NA|14|TRBJ2-7|TRBV7-3
CASSLTPGSYEQYF
TGTGCCAGCAGCTTAACCCCAGGCTCCTACGAGCAGTACTTC
>NA|TRBD1|15|TRBJ2-7|TRBV28
CASSYRTGSGHEQYF
TGTGCCAGCAGCTACCGGACAGGGAGCGGCCACGAGCAGTACTTC
>NA|NA|13|TRBJ1-3|TRBV5-1
CASSLSPGNTIYF
TGCGCCAGCAGCTTGAGTCCTGGAAACACCATATATTTT
>NA|NA|14|TRBJ2-2|TRBV4-1
CASSQPQGTGELFF
TGCGCCAGCAGCCAGCCACAGGGAACCGGGGAGCTGTTTTTT